Listed below are T cell receptor beta chains from one sample, sequenced in a study of blood T cell repertoires in COVID-19. Assay used: immunoSEQ multiplex PCR; TCRdb lists only in-frame clones, some missing. The sample includes 500,000 to 600,000 clones, approximately 88% of them seen just once. What was sequenced was peripheral blood. All receptors derive from a woman in her forties or fifties with COVID-19, enrolled during active disease. The CDR3 runs from the conserved cysteine through the conserved F or W. A D gene is named only where the DNA matches it firmly. A row's size may be missing; if present it is once, few, many or a size class.

TGTGCCAGCAGCACCTACGGAGATTCCCAAGAGACCCAGTACTTC,CASSTYGDSQETQYF,-,TRBV5-6,15,-,TRBJ2-5
TGTGCCACCAGTCCGGTGGGTCTAACTAGCTCGACAGATACGCAGTATTTT,CATSPVGLTSSTDTQYF,-,TRBV24-1,17,-,TRBJ2-3
TGTGCCAGCAGCTTGGGAAAGGGACAGGTGATTGCCGGGGAGCTGTTTTTT,CASSLGKGQVIAGELFF,TRBD1,TRBV11-2,17,-,TRBJ2-2
TGCGCCAGCAGCTTGGCAGGCGGGACGGGAGGGGAAAAACTGTTTTTT,CASSLAGGTGGEKLFF,-,TRBV5-1,16,once,TRBJ1-4
TGTGCCAGCAGTCCACAGACGGGCACAGATACGCAGTATTTT,CASSPQTGTDTQYF,-,TRBV6-5,14,-,TRBJ2-3
TGCAGCGTGGACGGGATCCTTGAAGCTTTCTTT,CSVDGILEAFF,-,TRBV29-1,11,-,TRBJ1-1
TGTGCCAGCCGGCGGGGGGCCTCTCCTTACAATGAGCAGTTCTTC,CASRRGASPYNEQFF,TRBD2,TRBV6-5,15,-,TRBJ2-1
TGCGCCAGCAGCTTTCCTAGCGGGCTCACAGATACGCAGTATTTT,CASSFPSGLTDTQYF,TRBD2,TRBV5-1,15,-,TRBJ2-3
TGTGCCAGCCCGTACAGGGGGCAGCCCCAGCATTTT,CASPYRGQPQHF,TRBD1,TRBV18,12,once,TRBJ1-5
TGTGCCAGCAGCGATATAAGGGGGACTGAAGCTTTCTTT,CASSDIRGTEAFF,-,TRBV9,13,-,TRBJ1-1
TGCGCCAGCAGCCAAGTAGCGACCGGCTCAGATACGCAGTATTTT,CASSQVATGSDTQYF,-,TRBV4-1,15,-,TRBJ2-3
TGTGCCAGCGGAAGCCTTGGACTCACAGATACGCAGTATTTT,CASGSLGLTDTQYF,-,TRBV9,14,-,TRBJ2-3
TGTGCCAGCAGCCAAGAGAGCGGGGACTCCTATAATTCACCCCTCCACTTT,CASSQESGDSYNSPLHF,-,TRBV4-2,17,-,TRBJ1-6
TGTGCCAGCAGCCAAGAGACCCCGGGGGGGTTCTCCTACGAGCAGTACTTC,CASSQETPGGFSYEQYF,TRBD2,TRBV3-1/TRBV3-2,17,-,TRBJ2-7
TGTGCCAGCAGCTTGACGGGGGGCAATGAAAAACTGTTTTTT,CASSLTGGNEKLFF,-,TRBV5-6,14,-,TRBJ1-4
TGTGCCAGCCGGAGGGGCAGCTCCTACGAGCAGTACTTC,CASRRGSSYEQYF,-,TRBV6-5,13,-,TRBJ2-7
TGTGCCAGCAGCTCCGTAGATACGCAGTATTTT,CASSSVDTQYF,-,TRBV7-2,11,-,TRBJ2-3
TGTGCCAGCAGCGTAGGCAACAGCTTCTTGGATTCACCCCTCCACTTT,CASSVGNSFLDSPLHF,-,TRBV9,16,-,TRBJ1-6
TGTGCCAGCTCACCCTCCGATACGCAGTATTTT,CASSPSDTQYF,-,TRBV18,11,-,TRBJ2-3
TGCGCCAGCAGCTTGGACGGTCTCCTTACCGGGGAGCTGTTTTTT,CASSLDGLLTGELFF,-,TRBV5-1,15,-,TRBJ2-2
TGTGCCAGCACCTCAGGACTAGCAGGAACCGGGGAGCTGTTTTTT,CASTSGLAGTGELFF,TRBD2,TRBV2,15,-,TRBJ2-2
TGTGCCAGCAGTCCCCGACTAGCGGGGGGGACAGATACGCAGTATTTT,CASSPRLAGGTDTQYF,TRBD2,TRBV28,16,-,TRBJ2-3
TGTGCCAGCTCACCACGAGCGGCACTCTATGGCTACACCTTC,CASSPRAALYGYTF,-,TRBV18,14,-,TRBJ1-2
TGTGCCAGCAGCTTTAGCGGGGGGTCCAGCTCCTACGAGCAGTACTTC,CASSFSGGSSSYEQYF,TRBD2,TRBV7-8,16,-,TRBJ2-7
TGTGCCAGCAGTCCCATCAGGGGGATCACTGAAGCTTTCTTT,CASSPIRGITEAFF,TRBD1,TRBV5-4,14,-,TRBJ1-1
TGTGCCAGCAGCGTAGAAGACGGGGGAAAACTAGGAAACACCATATATTTT,CASSVEDGGKLGNTIYF,-,TRBV9,17,-,TRBJ1-3
TGTGCCAGCAGTTTAGGGACAGCGTCGGCCTATGGCTACACCTTC,CASSLGTASAYGYTF,TRBD1,TRBV28,15,-,TRBJ1-2
TGTGCCAGCAGTGAAGCCGGACAGGGGGCTTTCTACGAGCAGTACTTC,CASSEAGQGAFYEQYF,TRBD1,TRBV2,16,-,TRBJ2-7